These 5 T cell receptor beta chains were sequenced from one sample in a study of blood T cell repertoires in COVID-19. Some clones are missing from TCRdb's copy, which holds only in-frame ones; the method was immunoSEQ multiplex PCR. The table records about 140,000 clones, around 87% of them present only once. Sequencing was carried out using peripheral blood. Source of these receptors: a woman in her thirties or forties with acute or convalescent COVID-19.

This clone was seen a single time. This rearrangement joins TRBV28 to TRBJ1-4; TRBD1 matches at 9 bases. CDR3 length: 14 residues. J lost 7 bases, V lost 8 bases, and 8 bases had no gene match. Germline loops: CDR1 MDHEN, CDR2 SYDVKM. This CDR3 reads CASQTGGLGEKLFF. CDR3 DNA sequence: TGTGCCAGCCAAACAGGGGGCCTCGGTGAAAAACTGTTTTTT.

This clone has just one count. The chain couples TRBV2 to TRBJ1-1, with 9 bases matching TRBD1. V was clipped by 5 bases and J by 4 bases; unmatched bases: 5. The CDR3 length is 14 residues. Germline V gene lookup returns CDR1 SNHLY and CDR2 FYNNEI. CDR3 in DNA: TGTGCCAGCAGTACATGGACAGGGGCCACTGAAGCTTTCTTT. Its translation: CASSTWTGATEAFF. Using reference TRBV2 and TRBJ1-1 for the parts outside the CDR3, the full variable domain is EPEVTQTPSHQVTQMGQEVILRCVPISNHLYFYWYRQILGQKVEFLVSFYNNEISEKSEIFDDQFSVERPDGSNFTLKIRSTKLEDSAMYFCASSTWTGATEAFFGQGTRLTVV.

This chain uses TRBV3-1 (or the pseudogene TRBV3-2) with TRBJ2-2; D is perhaps TRBD2 (6 bases). Germline V gene lookup returns CDR1 LGHDT and CDR2 YNNKEL (reference sequence). With 1 base removed from V and 6 bases from J, the gap between germline ends came to 21 bases. The CDR3 contains 18 residues. The CDR3 is CASSQGAWGRRRAGELFF. The DNA for the CDR3 is TGTGCCAGCAGCCAAGGGGCTTGGGGACGAAGGAGGGCCGGGGAGCTGTTTTTT.

The rearrangement joins TRBV18 to TRBJ2-2, with TRBD2 as a possible D gene (6 bases). CDR3 length: 15 residues. Trimming removed 2 bases at V and 0 bases at J, with 7 bases between. CDR1 KGHSH and CDR2 LQKENI come from the germline V gene. CDR3 loop: CASSPGTANTGELFF. In DNA form, the CDR3 reads TGTGCCAGCTCACCAGGGACTGCGAACACCGGGGAGCTGTTTTTT.

This clone has only a few counts. The V and J genes are TRBV5-1 and TRBJ2-1, with D possibly TRBD1 on 6 matching bases. Germline CDR1 reads SGHRS; CDR2 reads YFSETQ. The CDR3 sequence is 16 residues long. Trimming removed 3 bases at V and 6 bases at J, with 19 bases between. CDR3 in amino acids: CASSSQASDRFNEQFF. CDR3 coding DNA: TGCGCCAGCAGCTCGCAAGCTTCGGACAGATTCAATGAGCAGTTCTTC.